A selection of T cell receptor beta chains follows, all from one sample in a study of blood T cell repertoires in COVID-19. Assay used: immunoSEQ multiplex PCR; TCRdb lists only in-frame clones, some missing. The sample includes about 90,000 clones, 85% to 95% seen only once; the top ten take approximately 6%. What was sequenced was peripheral blood. These receptor sequences come from a woman aged 60-75 years with active COVID-19. CDR3s include the opening cysteine and the closing phenylalanine or tryptophan. Each record gives: V gene, clone size, J gene, D gene, CDR3 DNA, CDR3 protein. A D gene is named only where the DNA matches it firmly. Clone size is not always given. Where it is, it says once, few, many or a class for expanded clones.

TRBV11-3	.	TRBJ2-2	TRBD2	TGTGCCAGCAGCTTAGGTTATGTCGGGAGGGATGCCGGGGAGCTGTTTTTT	CASSLGYVGRDAGELFF
TRBV28	.	TRBJ1-5	.	TGTGCCAGCAGTACCGGGTTGGGGCATAGCAATCAGCCCCAGCATTTT	CASSTGLGHSNQPQHF
TRBV5-1	.	TRBJ2-7	TRBD2	TGCGCCAGCAGGAGTACTAGCGGGAGGCTTTACGAGCAGTACTTC	CASRSTSGRLYEQYF
TRBV5-6	.	TRBJ2-7	.	TGTGCCAGCAGCTCGGACACCGCCAGCGAGCAGTACTTC	CASSSDTASEQYF
TRBV7-8	.	TRBJ2-1	.	TGTGCCAGCAGCTTAGTTTGGGGCGATGAGCAGTTCTTC	CASSLVWGDEQFF
TRBV11-2	.	TRBJ2-3	.	TGTGCCAGCAGCTTCGGTCGCACAGATACGCAGTATTTT	CASSFGRTDTQYF
TRBV5-6	.	TRBJ1-6	.	TGTGCCAGCAGCTTGGGCGGGGGGGGCGATTCACCCCTCCACTTT	CASSLGGGGDSPLHF
TRBV5-6	.	TRBJ1-2	.	TGTGCCAGCAGCTTATCGGGAAACTATGGCTACACCTTC	CASSLSGNYGYTF
TRBV7-2	.	TRBJ2-7	.	TGTGCCAGCAGCCCCCCTTTCCAGTACGAGCAGTACTTC	CASSPPFQYEQYF
TRBV6-5	.	TRBJ2-7	.	TGTGCCAGCAGTTACAGGGCCCTTCCCCGGGAGGAGCAGTACTTC	CASSYRALPREEQYF
TRBV28	.	TRBJ1-3	TRBD1	TGTGCCAGCAGTGGGACAGGGAGAAGGACTGGAAACACCATATATTTT	CASSGTGRRTGNTIYF
TRBV28	.	TRBJ2-3	.	TGTGCCAGCAGTTCTCCGGGAAGCACAGATACGCAGTATTTT	CASSSPGSTDTQYF
TRBV5-6	.	TRBJ2-7	TRBD1	TGTGCCAGCAAACCGACAGGGCGCTCCTACGAGCAGTACTTC	CASKPTGRSYEQYF
TRBV19	.	TRBJ1-3	TRBD1	TGTGCCAGTAGTCCTGGGACAGAAGCTTCTGGAAACACCATATATTTT	CASSPGTEASGNTIYF
TRBV11-2	once	TRBJ2-7	.	TGTGCCAGCAGCCCCCCCGTCGGAGGGTTCCACGAGCAGTACTTC	CASSPPVGGFHEQYF
TRBV24-1	.	TRBJ1-5	.	TGTGCCACCAGCGCAGACTACAGCAATCAGCCCCAGCATTTT	CATSADYSNQPQHF
TRBV10-3	.	TRBJ1-5	TRBD1	TGTGCCATCAGTGATAGGCAGGGGGCTGGTCAGCCCCAGCATTTT	CAISDRQGAGQPQHF
TRBV6-2/TRBV6-3	.	TRBJ1-1	.	TGTGCCAGCAGTTCTCCCCTGCGGGGCACTGAAGCTTTCTTT	CASSSPLRGTEAFF
TRBV6-5	.	TRBJ2-5	TRBD1	TGTGCCAGCAGCCTGGACAGGTTGACCCAGTACTTC	CASSLDRLTQYF
TRBV7-8	.	TRBJ2-7	.	TGTGCCAGCAGCCGGGACGGGGGTCTCGAGCAGTACTTC	CASSRDGGLEQYF
TRBV2	.	TRBJ2-3	.	TGTGCCAGCAGTGAAGGGCAAGGGGATTTGTATACGCAGTATTTT	CASSEGQGDLYTQYF
TRBV3-1/TRBV3-2	.	TRBJ2-2	.	TGTGCCAGCAGACCCGGGACTTCACCAGGGACCGGGGAGCTGTTTTTT	CASRPGTSPGTGELFF
TRBV4-2	.	TRBJ2-7	TRBD2	TGTGCCAGCAGCCTTCAGGCGGGAGGAACTTACGAGCAGTACTTC	CASSLQAGGTYEQYF
TRBV10-3	.	TRBJ2-3	TRBD1	TGTGCCATCAGGCGAACAGGGGACAGCACAGATACGCAGTATTTT	CAIRRTGDSTDTQYF
TRBV29-1	.	TRBJ2-1	TRBD2	TGCAGCGCGGGACTAGCGGGAGGGGGGGAGCAGTTCTTC	CSAGLAGGGEQFF
TRBV29-1	.	TRBJ2-1	TRBD2	TGCAGCGTTCACCGACTAGCGGGGTACAATGAGCAGTTCTTC	CSVHRLAGYNEQFF
TRBV6-5	.	TRBJ2-7	TRBD2	TGTGCCAGCAGGGGACTAGCGGGGGCCCCCGAGCAGTACTTC	CASRGLAGAPEQYF
TRBV5-1	once	TRBJ1-1	.	TGCGCCAGCAGCCAGGGTTCGAACACTGAAGCTTTCTTT	CASSQGSNTEAFF
TRBV5-1	.	TRBJ2-7	TRBD2	TGCGCCAGCAGCTTGGCTAGCGGGAGTAGCGGGTACGAGCAGTACTTC	CASSLASGSSGYEQYF